These 25 T cell receptor beta chains share one sample of origin, sequenced in a study of blood T cell repertoires in COVID-19. The data were produced by immunoSEQ multiplex PCR, yet TCRdb's version contains in-frame clones alone and is incomplete. This sample carries about 140,000 clones, around 86% of them seen once, and the ten largest clones take under 6.5%. The sample was peripheral blood. The receptors derive from a human donor in a cohort sampled during active COVID-19.

The rearrangement uses TRBV21-1 and TRBJ2-1; the tabulated D call, TRBD1, remains unverified against the DNA. TRBV21-1 is assigned pseudogene status. This CDR3 is built from 16 residues. The CDR3 DNA reads TGTGCCAGCAGCAAAGGGGGGACAGGCGTCTCCAATGAGCAGTTCTTC. It is translated as CASSKGGTGVSNEQFF.

V usage is TRBV25-1 and J usage is TRBJ2-3; D gene uncertain. The CDR3 length is 14 residues. Germline V gene sequence: CDR1 MGHDK, CDR2 SYGVNS. Trimming took 5 bases from V and 3 from J, leaving 12 bases between them. The CDR3: CASSRSVLTDTQYF. CDR3 coding DNA: TGTGCCAGCAGTCGGTCGGTTCTAACAGATACGCAGTATTTT.

This clone showed up just a few times. The chain combines TRBV28 with TRBJ2-1; TRBD2 aligns across 13 bases. The CDR3 consists of 16 residues. CDR1 is MDHEN, CDR2 SYDVKM, per germline. J lost 10 bases, V lost 8 bases, and 14 bases had no gene match. CDR3 DNA sequence: TGTGCCAGCGGCCAAACTAGCGGGGGGGCTGTTAGGGAGCAGTTCTTC. Translating gives CASGQTSGGAVREQFF.

The gene calls are TRBV5-4 and TRBJ2-3; 7 bases align to TRBD1. Germline V gene data show CDR1 as SGHNT and CDR2 as YYREEE (reference sequence). Trimming took 1 base from V and 4 from J; bases not matched to a gene: 6. The CDR3 runs 15 residues. Here the CDR3 DNA reads TGTGCCAGCAGCTTGCAGAGGGGGCGCCCAGATACGCAGTATTTT. Translated: CASSLQRGRPDTQYF.

V gene TRBV7-2 combines with J gene TRBJ2-5, with D perhaps matching TRBD2 (5 bases). V was trimmed by 1 base and J by 7 bases, leaving 16 bases between them. Per germline, CDR1 SGHTA and CDR2 FQGNSA. The CDR3 extends over 15 amino acids. The CDR3 DNA reads as TGTGCCAGCAGCTTAGAGGTTGGCGGTGGAGGGACCCAGTACTTC. Protein sequence: CASSLEVGGGGTQYF. Based on the CDR3 plus reference TRBV7-2 and TRBJ2-5, the full variable domain is GAGVSQSPSNKVTEKGKDVELRCDPISGHTALYWYRQSLGQGLEFLIYFQGNSAPDKSGLPSDRFSAERTGGSVSTLTIQRTQQEDSAVYLCASSLEVGGGGTQYFGPGTRLLVL.

As to this clone: Mismatch with germline at one junction end may stem from a read error. This chain connects TRBV5-1 to TRBJ2-3, with D possibly TRBD1 on 5 matching bases. The CDR3 sequence is 13 residues long. Germline V gene lookup returns CDR1 SGHRS and CDR2 YFSETQ. This chain's CDR3 is CATSTTDTDTQYF. Written as DNA, the CDR3 is TGCGCCACCAGCACGACAGACACAGATACGCAGTATTTT.

The V call is TRBV15, the J call TRBJ2-1; TRBD1 is a possible D gene (6 bases). Germline V gene sequence: CDR1 LNHNV, CDR2 YYDKDF (reference sequence). The CDR3 sequence is 16 residues long. With 6 bases removed from V and 1 base from J, the gap between germline ends came to 16 bases. Written as DNA, the CDR3 is TGTGCCACCAGTCCTGGAATTCAGGGGTCCTACAATGAGCAGTTCTTC. Its translation: CATSPGIQGSYNEQFF.

The rearrangement links TRBV3-1 (or the pseudogene TRBV3-2) to TRBJ1-6; D not certain. CDR1 is LGHDT and CDR2 is YNNKEL in the germline V gene (reference sequence). The CDR3 runs 14 residues. With 1 base removed from V and 9 bases from J, the gap between germline ends came to 10 bases. The CDR3: CASSQGTVSSPLHF. The CDR3 bases are TGTGCCAGCAGCCAAGGAACGGTTAGTTCACCCCTCCACTTT.

The CDR3 loop reads CASSPNPSRTGAAYEQYF. CDR3 DNA: TGCGCCAGCAGTCCGAACCCATCCCGGACAGGGGCGGCCTACGAGCAGTACTTC. The chain combines TRBV23-1 with TRBJ2-7; TRBD1 agrees at 9 bases. TRBV23-1 is known as an ORF, though its function is uncertain. After removal of 4 bases from V and 2 bases from J, the junction contained 15 bases not matched to a gene. The CDR3 covers 18 residues.

The chain combines TRBV30 with TRBJ1-3, with 7 bases aligning to TRBD1. Trimming removed 8 bases from V and 3 bases from J; junction bases left unmatched: 7. CDR3 length: 13 amino acids. Germline V gene sequence: CDR1 GTSNPN, CDR2 SVGIG (reference sequence). The CDR3 here is CALHQGVGNTIYF. The DNA for the CDR3 is TGTGCCCTACACCAGGGGGTTGGAAACACCATATATTTT.

The rearrangement joins TRBV5-4 to TRBJ2-5, with TRBD2 identical over 10 bases. CDR3 length: 16 amino acids. Unmatched junction bases numbered 5, after V lost 0 bases and J lost 3 bases. Germline V lookup: CDR1 SGHNT, CDR2 YYREEE (reference sequence). CDR3 nucleotide sequence: TGTGCCAGCAGCTTGGGTCTAGCGGGAGACAAAGAGACCCAGTACTTC. Amino acid sequence: CASSLGLAGDKETQYF.

The V gene is TRBV7-9, the J gene TRBJ2-1, with TRBD2 identical over 12 bases. The trim removed 6 bases at V and 2 bases at J, leaving 8 bases unmatched. The CDR3 is 17 residues long. CDR1 and CDR2 (germline): SEHNR, FQNEAQ (reference sequence). The CDR3 here is CASSPTSGGPAYNEQFF. The CDR3 DNA sequence: TGTGCCAGCAGTCCGACTAGCGGGGGTCCAGCCTACAATGAGCAGTTCTTC. The complete variable domain, with remaining parts taken from reference TRBV7-9 and TRBJ2-1, reads DTGVSQNPRHKITKRGQNVTFRCDPISEHNRLYWYRQTLGQGPEFLTYFQNEAQLEKSRLLSDRFSAERPKGSFSTLEIQRTEQGDSAMYLCASSPTSGGPAYNEQFFGPGTRLTVL.

The CDR3 loop is CASSLGGTSGRVFF. The CDR3 nucleotides are TGCGCCAGCAGCCTTGGAGGGACTAGCGGGAGGGTCTTCTTC. V and J are TRBV5-1 and TRBJ2-1; 16 bases are shared with TRBD2. This CDR3 comprises 14 residues. The junction had 8 bases not matched to a gene; V was cut back by 4 bases and J by 16 bases. Germline CDR1 and CDR2: SGHRS and YFSETQ.

V is TRBV18 and J is TRBJ1-1; 7 nucleotides agree with TRBD1. The germline CDR1 and CDR2 sequences are KGHSH and LQKENI. CDR3 length: 15 residues. V lost 3 bases to trimming and J lost 7 bases; unmatched junction nucleotides: 11. The DNA for the CDR3 is TGTGCCAGCTCACCCTGGACAGGATCAACCAATGAAGCTTTCTTT. Amino acids: CASSPWTGSTNEAFF.

The J gene is TRBJ2-5, the V gene TRBV11-2; D may be TRBD2 (6 bases). CDR1 and CDR2 from the germline V gene are SGHAT and FQNNGV. The CDR3 extends over 14 amino acids. V was shortened by 5 bases and J by 5 bases, with 15 bases between the two germline ends. DNA for the CDR3: TGTGCCAGCAGCCCACCCGGGGCGGGGGAGACCCAGTACTTC. This sequence encodes CASSPPGAGETQYF.

The genes are TRBV11-2 and TRBJ2-7, with D possibly matching TRBD2 (5 bases). V lost 3 bases to trimming and J lost 5 bases, with 14 bases between them. Germline-derived CDR1 and CDR2 are SGHAT and FQNNGV. This CDR3 comprises 14 residues. CDR3: CASSFRGFIHEQYF. DNA for the CDR3: TGTGCCAGCAGCTTCAGAGGGTTTATACACGAGCAGTACTTC.

This chain connects TRBV28 to TRBJ1-2; TRBD1 is a possible D gene (5 bases). The germline V gene has CDR1 MDHEN and CDR2 SYDVKM. V was clipped by 7 bases and J by 2 bases, with 14 bases between them. This CDR3 has 14 amino acids. CDR3 sequence: CASTSQGGNYGYTF. The CDR3, as DNA: TGTGCCAGCACTTCGCAGGGTGGGAACTATGGCTACACCTTC.

V usage is TRBV25-1 and J usage is TRBJ2-2, with D unclear. The V end lost 6 bases, the J end lost 1 base, and 15 bases lay between the germline ends. The germline gives CDR1 MGHDK, CDR2 SYGVNS. The length of the CDR3 is 16 residues. CDR3 sequence: CASRPSGQVNTGELFF. CDR3 DNA: TGTGCCAGCAGACCAAGTGGGCAGGTGAACACCGGGGAGCTGTTTTTT.

This sequence joins TRBV11-3 and TRBJ2-1; tentatively, D is TRBD2 (5 bases). The V gene lost 1 base and the J gene lost 4 bases, with 11 bases spanning the gap. The germline gives CDR1 SGHNT, CDR2 YENEEA. The CDR3 spans 15 residues. The CDR3 nucleotides read TGTGCCAGCAGCTTAGGGGGAACGGGATACAATGAGCAGTTCTTC. This translates into CASSLGGTGYNEQFF.

V gene TRBV5-4 combines with J gene TRBJ2-3; weak D call: TRBD1 (5 bases). Germline CDR1 is SGHNT and CDR2 is YYREEE (reference sequence). The CDR3 sequence is 13 residues long. Trimming cost V 2 bases and J 4 bases, with 8 bases left between them. The CDR3 sequence: CASSFQGADTQYF. CDR3 nucleotide sequence: TGTGCCAGCAGCTTCCAGGGCGCAGATACGCAGTATTTT.

The chain uses TRBV7-3 and TRBJ1-1; no definite D call. Germline V lookup: CDR1 SGHTA, CDR2 FQGTGA. Trimming left V 8 bases short and J 1 base short, with 11 bases between. The CDR3 length is 13 residues. CDR3 nucleotide sequence: TGTGCCAGCGGTACCCGGAGGAACACTGAAGCTTTCTTT. Protein: CASGTRRNTEAFF.

This chain connects TRBV5-1 to TRBJ2-3; tentatively, D is TRBD2 (6 bases). The CDR3 is 14 amino acids. In germline, CDR1 is SGHRS, CDR2 YFSETQ. V was clipped by 1 base and J by 2 bases, with 8 bases between them. The CDR3 coding sequence is TGCGCCAGCAGCTTGTTAGCGGACACAGATACGCAGTATTTT. Protein product: CASSLLADTDTQYF. Full variable domain (outside the CDR3, taken from reference TRBV5-1 and TRBJ2-3): KAGVTQTPRYLIKTRGQQVTLSCSPISGHRSVSWYQQTPGQGLQFLFEYFSETQRNKGNFPGRFSGRQFSNSRSEMNVSTLELGDSALYLCASSLLADTDTQYFGPGTRLTVL.

V usage is TRBV18 and J usage is TRBJ2-2; the D gene is possibly TRBD2 (5 bases). The CDR3 is made up of 18 amino acids. The V end lost 5 bases, the J end lost 1 base, and 20 bases lay between the germline ends. Germline CDR1 reads KGHSH; CDR2 reads LQKENI. DNA of the CDR3: TGTGCCAGCTCATCCCAGATACCAAGACGGGAGAACACCGGGGAGCTGTTTTTT. Its protein is CASSSQIPRRENTGELFF.

In its sample, this clone was seen many times. The V and J genes are TRBV28 and TRBJ1-1; TRBD1 is a possible D gene (6 bases). Germline V gives CDR1 MDHEN, CDR2 SYDVKM. V lost 11 bases and J 1 base, leaving 14 bases between the germline ends. This CDR3 has 13 residues. In DNA, the CDR3 is TGTGCCGGAACCAGGGGCCGGAACACTGAAGCTTTCTTT. Residues: CAGTRGRNTEAFF.

V is TRBV30 and J is TRBJ1-4; D is ambiguous. Per the germline V gene, CDR1 is GTSNPN and CDR2 is SVGIG (reference sequence). V shed 8 bases and J shed 5 bases, with 15 bases lying between them. CDR3 length: 13 amino acids. The CDR3 DNA sequence: TGTGCCACCCCAGGAGGAAGAAATGAAAAACTGTTTTTT. Translated, it gives CATPGGRNEKLFF.